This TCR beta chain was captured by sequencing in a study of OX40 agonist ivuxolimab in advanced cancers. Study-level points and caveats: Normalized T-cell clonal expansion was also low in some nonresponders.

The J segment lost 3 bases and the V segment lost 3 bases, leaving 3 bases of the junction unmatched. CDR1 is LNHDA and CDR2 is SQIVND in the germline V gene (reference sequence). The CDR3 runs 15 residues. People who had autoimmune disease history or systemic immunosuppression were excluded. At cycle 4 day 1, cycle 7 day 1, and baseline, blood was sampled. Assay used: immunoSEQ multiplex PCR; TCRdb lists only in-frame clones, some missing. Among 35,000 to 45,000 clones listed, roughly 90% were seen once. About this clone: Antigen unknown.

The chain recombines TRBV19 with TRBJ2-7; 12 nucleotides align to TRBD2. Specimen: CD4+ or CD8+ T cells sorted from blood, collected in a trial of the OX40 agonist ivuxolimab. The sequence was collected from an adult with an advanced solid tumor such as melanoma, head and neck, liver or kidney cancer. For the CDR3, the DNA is TGTGCCAGTAGTATCGGACTAGCGGGAAGCTACGAGCAGTACTTC. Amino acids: CASSIGLAGSYEQYF.